These 26 T cell receptor beta chains came from one sample sequenced in a study of blood T cells in healthy people across ages. A second 7 to 11 cycle PCR used barcoded and J-beta primers. In TCRdb, the 5' RACE reads were re-called with MiXCR into one record per CDR3 protein. This table holds around 2 million distinct CDR3 sequences, approximately 39% found once. Sequences were obtained from blood. These TCRs come from a human donor in good health.

The chain is built from TRBV6-1 and TRBJ2-1; 7 positions agree with TRBD2. This CDR3 has 15 residues. V shed 2 bases and J 8 bases; nucleotides not matched to a gene: 9. The germline V gene encodes CDR1 MNHNS and CDR2 SASEGT. The CDR3 DNA is TGTGCCAGCAGTGAACTCCTGGGAGGGCGGGATGAGCAGTTCTTC. Protein: CASSELLGGRDEQFF.

This clonotype was seen more than once but under ten times. The gene calls are TRBV7-2 and TRBJ2-7; 7 bases are shared with TRBD1. The V and J ends lost 3 bases and 1 base, in that order; junction bases with no gene match: 6. Germline V gives CDR1 SGHTA, CDR2 FQGNSA. There are 15 residues in the CDR3. CDR3 sequence (DNA): TGTGCCAGCAGCTTCGGGACAGCACCGTCCTACGAGCAGTACTTC. This sequence encodes CASSFGTAPSYEQYF.

A few counts support this clonotype. One junction end does not reproduce the germline sequence, and a read error may be involved. The chain uses TRBV5-5 and TRBJ2-1, with D unresolved. Per the germline V gene, CDR1 is SGHKS and CDR2 is YYEKEE (reference sequence). This CDR3 spans 13 amino acids. The CDR3: CAGSPTVHNEQFF. In nucleotides, the CDR3 is TGTGCCGGCAGCCCCACGGTCCACAATGAGCAGTTCTTC.

Turning to this clonotype: Just one base apart from a much larger clone, this may be a read error. The chain has TRBV29-1 and TRBJ2-6; the D gene is possibly TRBD1 (6 bases). Germline CDR1 SQVTM, CDR2 ANQGSEA. This CDR3 contains 14 residues. The CDR3 nucleotides are TGCAGCGTTGCAGGGGTCTCTAGGGCCAACGTCCTGACTTTC. This codes for CSVAGVSRANVLTF. The whole variable domain, remainder taken from reference TRBV29-1 and TRBJ2-6, is SAVISQKPSRDICQRGTSLTIQCQVDSQVTMMFWYRQQPGQSLTLIATANQGSEATYESGFVIDKFPISRPNLTFSTLTVSNMSPEDSSIYLCSVAGVSRANVLTFGAGSRLTVL.

The chain recombines TRBV12-3 or TRBV12-4 with TRBJ2-4; D unresolved. This CDR3 spans 14 amino acids. Trimming stripped 8 bases from V and 2 bases from J, with 13 bases between. The CDR3 sequence: CASAVTVTKNIQYF. The CDR3, as DNA: TGTGCCAGCGCGGTCACGGTTACCAAAAACATTCAGTACTTC.

This clonotype was found a few times. Germline is not matched at one junction end, which may reflect a read error. V gene TRBV7-7 combines with J gene TRBJ2-7; D is possibly TRBD1 or TRBD2 (7 bases each). The CDR3 extends over 14 amino acids. Germline V gene data show CDR1 as SSHAT and CDR2 as FNYEAQ (reference sequence). The CDR3 bases are TGTGCTAGCAGCCCGACAGGGAGGGCGGGCGAGCAGTACTTC. Translation: CASSPTGRAGEQYF.

Only a few counts were recorded for this clonotype. J is TRBJ1-1 and V is TRBV7-2; D remains ambiguous. The CDR3 runs 11 residues. The V and J ends lost 3 bases and 7 bases respectively, with 6 bases between them. Germline loops: CDR1 SGHTA, CDR2 FQGNSA. CDR3 in DNA: TGTGCCAGCAGCTTGGCAGTTGAAGCTTTCTTT. Translation gives CASSLAVEAFF. The full variable domain, rest sourced from reference TRBV7-2 and TRBJ1-1, is GAGVSQSPSNKVTEKGKDVELRCDPISGHTALYWYRQSLGQGLEFLIYFQGNSAPDKSGLPSDRFSAERTGGSVSTLTIQRTQQEDSAVYLCASSLAVEAFFGQGTRLTVV.

This clonotype was picked up a small number of times. The chain carries TRBV30 and TRBJ2-1, with no clear D. Trimming cost V 6 bases and J 9 bases, with 6 bases left between them. Germline assignment: CDR1 GTSNPN and CDR2 SVGIG (reference sequence). There are 9 residues in the CDR3. The CDR3 protein is CACLPEQFF. The CDR3 coding sequence is TGTGCCTGCCTGCCTGAGCAGTTCTTC. The full variable domain, in which reference TRBV30 and TRBJ2-1 provide the parts outside the CDR3, is SQTIHQWPATLVQPVGSPLSLECTVEGTSNPNLYWYRQAAGRGLQLLFYSVGIGQISSEVPQNLSASRPQDRQFILSSKKLLLSDSGFYLCACLPEQFFGPGTRLTVL.

The J gene is TRBJ1-2, the V gene TRBV7-9, with TRBD1 as a possible D gene (5 bases). V shed 5 bases and J shed 2 bases, with 12 bases lying between them. Germline V lookup: CDR1 SEHNR, CDR2 FQNEAQ (reference sequence). CDR3 length: 14 amino acids. CDR3 coding DNA: TGTGCCAGCAGCCCCCGACAGAACAACTATGGCTACACCTTC. Translated: CASSPRQNNYGYTF.

The gene calls are TRBV6-1 and TRBJ2-5; 7 nucleotides agree with TRBD2. Per germline, CDR1 MNHNS and CDR2 SASEGT. The CDR3 loop spans 14 amino acids. J lost 2 bases, V lost 6 bases, and 6 bases had no gene match. The CDR3 coding sequence is TGTGCCAGCAGATCGGGGGGATTGCAAGAGACCCAGTACTTC. It codes for CASRSGGLQETQYF.

This clonotype was seen a few times. The chain recombines TRBV5-8 with TRBJ1-6; no clear D. CDR3 size: 12 residues. V was clipped by 4 bases and J by 9 bases, with 8 bases between them. Germline CDR1 and CDR2: SGHTS and YDEGEE. CDR3 DNA: TGTGCCAGCAGCGCCTACGGTTCACCCCTCCACTTT. This codes for CASSAYGSPLHF.

The V gene is TRBV25-1, the J gene TRBJ2-1; 12 bases line up with TRBD2. This CDR3 spans 15 amino acids. V gave up 7 bases and J gave up 9 bases; unmatched junction bases: 10. Germline V gene lookup returns CDR1 MGHDK and CDR2 SYGVNS. The CDR3 sequence: CASTATSGGLGEQFF. In DNA, the CDR3 is TGTGCCAGCACAGCGACTAGCGGGGGACTGGGTGAGCAGTTCTTC.

This clonotype was counted once. The gene calls are TRBV4-3 and TRBJ1-1; 8 bases fit TRBD1. The germline V gene encodes CDR1 LGHNA and CDR2 YSLEER. Trimming removed 4 bases from V and 5 bases from J; junction bases left unmatched: 9. The CDR3 contains 15 residues. This chain's CDR3 is CASSRRQGAGTEAFF. The CDR3 DNA sequence: TGCGCCAGCAGCCGGAGGCAGGGGGCAGGGACTGAAGCTTTCTTT.

The rearrangement links TRBV20-1 to TRBJ1-5, with D unclear. The CDR3 has 17 residues. Trimming shortened V by 0 bases and J by 3 bases, and 18 bases separated the two germline ends. In germline, CDR1 is DFQATT, CDR2 SNEGSKA (reference sequence). The CDR3: CSARDQAAGGFNQPQHF. In DNA, the CDR3 is TGCAGTGCTAGAGATCAGGCGGCAGGAGGGTTCAATCAGCCCCAGCATTTT.

The chain employs TRBV2 and TRBJ1-4, with 8 bases fitting TRBD1. The germline V gene has CDR1 SNHLY and CDR2 FYNNEI. Losses at the gene ends were 4 bases for V and 6 bases for J; bases not matched to a gene: 7. The CDR3 is 15 residues long. The CDR3 protein is CASSVEQGGYEKLFF. Here the CDR3 DNA reads TGTGCCAGCAGTGTCGAACAGGGGGGATATGAAAAACTGTTTTTT.

V gene TRBV7-9 combines with J gene TRBJ2-6, with D unclear. V lost 5 bases to trimming and J lost 0 bases, with 11 bases between them. The CDR3 length is 16 residues. In germline, CDR1 is SEHNR, CDR2 FQNEAQ (reference sequence). CDR3 DNA sequence: TGTGCCAGCAGCCTCGGTTGGGTCTCTGGGGCCAACGTCCTGACTTTC. Translating it yields CASSLGWVSGANVLTF.

The J gene is TRBJ1-5, the V gene TRBV9; D gene unclear. This CDR3 has 17 amino acids. The germline CDR1 and CDR2 sequences are SGDLS and YYNGEE. Trimming took off 4 bases at V and 7 bases at J, with 24 bases between the two ends. The CDR3 sequence: CASSPTSAPSVSQPQHF. The CDR3 region has the DNA TGTGCCAGCAGCCCAACCAGTGCCCCGAGCGTAAGCCAGCCCCAGCATTTT.

This clonotype was counted only a few times. V gene TRBV7-2 combines with J gene TRBJ2-1; 7 bases map to TRBD2. The CDR3 loop spans 18 amino acids. The trim removed 2 bases at V and 1 base at J, leaving 11 bases unmatched. The germline gives CDR1 SGHTA, CDR2 FQGNSA. The CDR3 loop is CASSLKNRGGSSYNEQFF. The CDR3 DNA reads TGTGCCAGCAGCTTAAAGAATCGCGGGGGTTCGTCCTACAATGAGCAGTTCTTC. Looking up the rest from reference TRBV7-2 and TRBJ2-1 gives the full variable domain: GAGVSQSPSNKVTEKGKDVELRCDPISGHTALYWYRQSLGQGLEFLIYFQGNSAPDKSGLPSDRFSAERTGGSVSTLTIQRTQQEDSAVYLCASSLKNRGGSSYNEQFFGPGTRLTVL.

This clonotype was picked up one time. It may be a read error: a sequence one base away is much more abundant. The rearrangement uses TRBV5-1 and TRBJ1-2; the D gene is possibly TRBD1 (6 bases). V lost 0 bases to trimming and J lost 6 bases, with 12 bases between them. Germline V gene sequence: CDR1 SGHRS, CDR2 YFSETQ. The CDR3 covers 14 residues. Here the CDR3 reads CASSLEAGEDGYTF. In DNA form, the CDR3 reads TGCGCCAGCAGCTTGGAGGCAGGGGAGGATGGCTACACCTTC.

The rearrangement links TRBV5-6 to TRBJ2-3; D could derive from TRBD1 or TRBD2 (5 bases each). V was shortened by 4 bases and J by 6 bases, with 12 bases between the two germline ends. From germline, CDR1 is SGHDT and CDR2 YYEEEE. There are 13 residues in the CDR3. The CDR3 coding sequence is TGTGCCAGCAGCACTTTGGGGGTTGATACGCAGTATTTT. Its translation: CASSTLGVDTQYF.

V is TRBV3-1 and J is TRBJ1-5; 7 nucleotides agree with TRBD1. The CDR3 is 15 amino acids. With 1 base clipped from V and 9 bases from J, the junction kept 9 bases outside the gene matches. Germline loops: CDR1 LGHDT, CDR2 YNNKEL (reference sequence). The CDR3 nucleotides are TGTGCCAGCAGCCAAGGACAAAGGGGGCGCGTGCCCCAGCATTTT. This encodes CASSQGQRGRVPQHF.

This clonotype was seen only a few times. The rearrangement uses TRBV29-1 and TRBJ2-7; possible D gene TRBD1, 6 bases. V was trimmed by 8 bases and J by 12 bases, leaving 17 bases between them. The germline V gene has CDR1 SQVTM and CDR2 ANQGSEA. This CDR3 has 10 residues. DNA for the CDR3: TGCAGCCTCGAGGGGGAGACCCGGTACTTC. It translates to CSLEGETRYF.

The rearrangement links TRBV6-4 to TRBJ2-5; D may correspond to TRBD1 or TRBD2 (5 bases each). The V end was cut by 5 bases, the J end by 1 base, with 17 bases between. The CDR3 totals 16 residues. Germline CDR1 MRHNA, CDR2 SNTAGT. The CDR3 loop reads CASSQPPGPIQETQYF. The CDR3 nucleotides are TGTGCCAGCAGTCAACCCCCGGGACCGATCCAAGAGACCCAGTACTTC.

The chain joins TRBV7-9 to TRBJ2-7; D gene ambiguous. The ends were cut back, 1 base at V and 0 bases at J, with 13 bases in the middle. Germline V gene lookup returns CDR1 SEHNR and CDR2 FQNEAQ (reference sequence). The CDR3 runs to 16 residues. In DNA, the CDR3 is TGTGCCAGCAGCTTAGACAGAGCGAGAATCTCCTACGAGCAGTACTTC. Translated: CASSLDRARISYEQYF.

The CDR3 loop reads CASSRTWRLDNSPLHF. DNA of the CDR3: TGTGCCAGCAGCCGAACTTGGAGATTGGATAATTCACCCCTCCACTTT. The chain joins TRBV3-1 to TRBJ1-6, with no clear D. The V gene's germline CDR1 is LGHDT and CDR2 YNNKEL (reference sequence). Trimming took off 4 bases at V and 5 bases at J, with 15 bases between the two ends. This CDR3 contains 16 residues.

The genes are TRBV20-1 and TRBJ2-4; D assignment may be TRBD1 or TRBD2 (7 bases each). With the DNA end fitting TRBJ2-7 better, the J assignment may be wrong. CDR1 and CDR2 (germline): DFQATT, SNEGSKA (reference sequence). The CDR3 has 14 residues. The CDR3: CSARDRRGGYEQYF. CDR3 nucleotide sequence: TGCAGTGCTAGGGATCGCAGGGGGGGATACGAGCAGTACTTC.